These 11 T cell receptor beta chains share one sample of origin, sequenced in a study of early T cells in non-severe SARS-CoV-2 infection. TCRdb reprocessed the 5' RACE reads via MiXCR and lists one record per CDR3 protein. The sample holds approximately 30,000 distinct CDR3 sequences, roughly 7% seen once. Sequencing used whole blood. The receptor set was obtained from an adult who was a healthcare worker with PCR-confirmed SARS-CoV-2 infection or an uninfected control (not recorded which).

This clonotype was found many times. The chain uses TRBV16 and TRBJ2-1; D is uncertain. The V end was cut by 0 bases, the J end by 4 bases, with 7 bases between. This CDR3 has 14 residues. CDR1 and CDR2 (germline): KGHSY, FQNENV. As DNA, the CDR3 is TGTGCCAGCAGCCAATCTCGCTCTTACAATGAGCAGTTCTTC. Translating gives CASSQSRSYNEQFF.

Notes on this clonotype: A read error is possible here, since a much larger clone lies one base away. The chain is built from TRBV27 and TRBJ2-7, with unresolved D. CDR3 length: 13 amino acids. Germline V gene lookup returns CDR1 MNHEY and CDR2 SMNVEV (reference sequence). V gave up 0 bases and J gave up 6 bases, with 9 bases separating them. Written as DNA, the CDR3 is TGTGCCAGCAGTTTATCTCCCCCATGCGAGCAGTACTTC. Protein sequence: CASSLSPPCEQYF.

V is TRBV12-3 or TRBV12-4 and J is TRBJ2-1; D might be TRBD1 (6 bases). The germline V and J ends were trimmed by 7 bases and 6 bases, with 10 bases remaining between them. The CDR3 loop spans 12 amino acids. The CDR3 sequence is CASIPDSNEQFF. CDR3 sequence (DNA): TGTGCCAGCATTCCGGACAGCAATGAGCAGTTCTTC.

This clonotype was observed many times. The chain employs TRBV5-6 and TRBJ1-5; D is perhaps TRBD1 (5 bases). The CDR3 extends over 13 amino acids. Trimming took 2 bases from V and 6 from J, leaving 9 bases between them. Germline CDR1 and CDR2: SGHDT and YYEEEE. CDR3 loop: CASSFGDGQPQHF. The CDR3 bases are TGTGCCAGCAGCTTCGGGGACGGTCAGCCCCAGCATTTT.

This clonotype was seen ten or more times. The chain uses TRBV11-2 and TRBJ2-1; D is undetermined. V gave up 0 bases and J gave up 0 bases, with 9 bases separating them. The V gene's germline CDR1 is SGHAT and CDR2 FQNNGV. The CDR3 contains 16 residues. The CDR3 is CASSLDRFGSYNEQFF. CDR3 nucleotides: TGTGCCAGCAGCTTAGATCGGTTTGGCTCCTACAATGAGCAGTTCTTC.

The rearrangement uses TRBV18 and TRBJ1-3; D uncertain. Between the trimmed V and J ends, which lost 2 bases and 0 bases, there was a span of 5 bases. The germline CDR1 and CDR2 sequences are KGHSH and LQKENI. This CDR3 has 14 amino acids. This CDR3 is CASSPSSSGNTIYF. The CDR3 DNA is TGTGCCAGCTCACCATCGAGCTCTGGAAACACCATATATTTT.

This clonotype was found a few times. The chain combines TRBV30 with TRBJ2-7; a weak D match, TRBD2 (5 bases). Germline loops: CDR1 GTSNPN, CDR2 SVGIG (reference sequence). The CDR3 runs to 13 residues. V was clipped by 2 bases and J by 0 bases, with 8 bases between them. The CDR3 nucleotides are TGTGCCTGGAGTACGGGGAGCTCCTACGAGCAGTACTTC. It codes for CAWSTGSSYEQYF.

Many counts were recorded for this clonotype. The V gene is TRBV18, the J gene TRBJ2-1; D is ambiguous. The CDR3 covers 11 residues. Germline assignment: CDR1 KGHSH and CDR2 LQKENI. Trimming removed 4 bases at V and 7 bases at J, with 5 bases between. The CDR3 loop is CASSLGNEQFF. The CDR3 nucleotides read TGTGCCAGCTCACTCGGGAATGAGCAGTTCTTC.

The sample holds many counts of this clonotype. CDR3 sequence (DNA): TGTGCCACCAGTGATTTCGACAGCAACTATGGCTACACCTTC. It translates to CATSDFDSNYGYTF. This sequence joins TRBV24-1 and TRBJ1-2, with a possible D match to TRBD1 (5 bases). Between the trimmed V and J ends, which lost 1 base and 2 bases, there was a span of 7 bases. The CDR3 is made up of 14 amino acids. Looked up from germline, CDR1 is KGHDR and CDR2 is SFDVKD.

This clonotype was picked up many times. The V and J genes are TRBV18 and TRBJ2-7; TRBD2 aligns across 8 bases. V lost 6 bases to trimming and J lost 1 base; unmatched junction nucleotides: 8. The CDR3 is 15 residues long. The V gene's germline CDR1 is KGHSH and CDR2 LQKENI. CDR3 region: CASSRTSGRSYEQYF. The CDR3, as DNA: TGTGCCAGCTCGCGCACTAGCGGACGATCCTACGAGCAGTACTTC.

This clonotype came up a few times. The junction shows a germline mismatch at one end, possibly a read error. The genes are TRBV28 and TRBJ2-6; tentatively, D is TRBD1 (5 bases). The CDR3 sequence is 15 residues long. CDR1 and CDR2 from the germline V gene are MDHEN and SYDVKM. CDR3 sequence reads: CASRLQVSGVNVLTF. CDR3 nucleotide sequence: TGTGCCAGCAGGCTACAGGTGTCTGGGGTCAACGTCCTGACTTTC.